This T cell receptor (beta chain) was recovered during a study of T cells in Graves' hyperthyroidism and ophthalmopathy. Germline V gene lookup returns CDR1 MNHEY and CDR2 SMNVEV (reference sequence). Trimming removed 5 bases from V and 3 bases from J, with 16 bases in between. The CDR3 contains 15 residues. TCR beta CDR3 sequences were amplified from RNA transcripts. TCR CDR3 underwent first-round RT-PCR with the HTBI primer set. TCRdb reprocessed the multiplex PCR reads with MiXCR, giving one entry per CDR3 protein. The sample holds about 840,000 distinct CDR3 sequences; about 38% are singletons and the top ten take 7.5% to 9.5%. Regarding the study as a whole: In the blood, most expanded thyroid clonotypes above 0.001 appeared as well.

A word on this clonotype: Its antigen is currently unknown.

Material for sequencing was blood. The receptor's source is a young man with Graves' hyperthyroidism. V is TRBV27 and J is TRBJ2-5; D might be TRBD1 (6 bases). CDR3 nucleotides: TGTGCCAGCAGTCCATCTGTGACAGGCAAAGAGACCCAGTACTTC. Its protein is CASSPSVTGKETQYF.